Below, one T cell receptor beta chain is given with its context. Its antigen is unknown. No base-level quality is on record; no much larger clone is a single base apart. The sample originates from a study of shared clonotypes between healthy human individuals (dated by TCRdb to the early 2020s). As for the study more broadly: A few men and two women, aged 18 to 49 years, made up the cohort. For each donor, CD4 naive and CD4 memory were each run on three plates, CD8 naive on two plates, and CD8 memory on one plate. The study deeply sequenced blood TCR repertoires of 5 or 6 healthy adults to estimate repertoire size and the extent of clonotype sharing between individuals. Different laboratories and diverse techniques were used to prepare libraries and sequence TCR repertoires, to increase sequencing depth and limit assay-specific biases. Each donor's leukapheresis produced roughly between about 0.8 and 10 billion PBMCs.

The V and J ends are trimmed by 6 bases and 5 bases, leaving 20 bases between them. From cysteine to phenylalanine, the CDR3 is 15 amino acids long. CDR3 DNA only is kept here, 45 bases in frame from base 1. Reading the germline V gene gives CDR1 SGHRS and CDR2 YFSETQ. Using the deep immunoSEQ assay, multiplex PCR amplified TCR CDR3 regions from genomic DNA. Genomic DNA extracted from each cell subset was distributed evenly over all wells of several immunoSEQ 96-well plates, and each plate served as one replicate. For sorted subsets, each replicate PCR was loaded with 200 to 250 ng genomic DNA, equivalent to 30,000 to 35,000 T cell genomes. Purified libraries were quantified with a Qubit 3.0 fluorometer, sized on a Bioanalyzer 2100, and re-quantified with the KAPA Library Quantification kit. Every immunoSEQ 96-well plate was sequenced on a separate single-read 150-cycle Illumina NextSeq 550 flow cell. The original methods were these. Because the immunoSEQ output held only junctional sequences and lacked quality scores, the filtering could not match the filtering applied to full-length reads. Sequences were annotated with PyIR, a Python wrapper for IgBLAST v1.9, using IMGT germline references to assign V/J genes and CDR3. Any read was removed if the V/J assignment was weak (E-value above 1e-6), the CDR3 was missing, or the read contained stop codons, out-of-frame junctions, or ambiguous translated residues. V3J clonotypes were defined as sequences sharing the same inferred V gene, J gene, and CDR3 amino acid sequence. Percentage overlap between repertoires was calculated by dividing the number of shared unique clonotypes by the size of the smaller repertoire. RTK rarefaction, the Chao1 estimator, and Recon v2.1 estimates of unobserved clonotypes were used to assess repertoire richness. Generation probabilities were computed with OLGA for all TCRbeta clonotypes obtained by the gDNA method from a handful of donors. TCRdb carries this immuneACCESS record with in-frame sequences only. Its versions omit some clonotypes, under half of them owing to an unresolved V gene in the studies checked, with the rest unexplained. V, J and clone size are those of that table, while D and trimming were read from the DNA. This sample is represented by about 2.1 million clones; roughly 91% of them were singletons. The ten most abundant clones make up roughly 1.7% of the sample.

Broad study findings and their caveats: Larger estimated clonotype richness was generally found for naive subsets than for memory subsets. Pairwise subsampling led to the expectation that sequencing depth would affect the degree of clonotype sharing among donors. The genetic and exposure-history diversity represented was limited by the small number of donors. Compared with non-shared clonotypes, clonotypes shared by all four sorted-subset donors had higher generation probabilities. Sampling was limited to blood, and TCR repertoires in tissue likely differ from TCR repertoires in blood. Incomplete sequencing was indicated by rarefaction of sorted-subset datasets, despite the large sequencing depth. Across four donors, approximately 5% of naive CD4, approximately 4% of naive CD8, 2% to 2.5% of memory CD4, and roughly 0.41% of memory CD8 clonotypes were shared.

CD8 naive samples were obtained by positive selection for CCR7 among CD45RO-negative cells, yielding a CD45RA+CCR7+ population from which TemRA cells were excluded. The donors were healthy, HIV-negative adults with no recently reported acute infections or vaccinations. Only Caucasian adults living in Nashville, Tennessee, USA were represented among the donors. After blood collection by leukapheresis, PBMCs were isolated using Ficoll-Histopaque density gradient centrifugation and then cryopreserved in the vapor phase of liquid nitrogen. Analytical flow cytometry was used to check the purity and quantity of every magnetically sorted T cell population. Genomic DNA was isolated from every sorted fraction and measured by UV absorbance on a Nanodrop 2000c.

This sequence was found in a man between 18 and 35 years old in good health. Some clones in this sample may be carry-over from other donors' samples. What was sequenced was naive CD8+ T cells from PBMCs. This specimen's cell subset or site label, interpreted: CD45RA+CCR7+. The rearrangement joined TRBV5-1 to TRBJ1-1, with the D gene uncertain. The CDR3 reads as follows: CASTFGSVSRTEAFF. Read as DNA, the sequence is TGCGCCAGCACCTTTGGATCCGTTTCCCGGACTGAAGCTTTCTTT.